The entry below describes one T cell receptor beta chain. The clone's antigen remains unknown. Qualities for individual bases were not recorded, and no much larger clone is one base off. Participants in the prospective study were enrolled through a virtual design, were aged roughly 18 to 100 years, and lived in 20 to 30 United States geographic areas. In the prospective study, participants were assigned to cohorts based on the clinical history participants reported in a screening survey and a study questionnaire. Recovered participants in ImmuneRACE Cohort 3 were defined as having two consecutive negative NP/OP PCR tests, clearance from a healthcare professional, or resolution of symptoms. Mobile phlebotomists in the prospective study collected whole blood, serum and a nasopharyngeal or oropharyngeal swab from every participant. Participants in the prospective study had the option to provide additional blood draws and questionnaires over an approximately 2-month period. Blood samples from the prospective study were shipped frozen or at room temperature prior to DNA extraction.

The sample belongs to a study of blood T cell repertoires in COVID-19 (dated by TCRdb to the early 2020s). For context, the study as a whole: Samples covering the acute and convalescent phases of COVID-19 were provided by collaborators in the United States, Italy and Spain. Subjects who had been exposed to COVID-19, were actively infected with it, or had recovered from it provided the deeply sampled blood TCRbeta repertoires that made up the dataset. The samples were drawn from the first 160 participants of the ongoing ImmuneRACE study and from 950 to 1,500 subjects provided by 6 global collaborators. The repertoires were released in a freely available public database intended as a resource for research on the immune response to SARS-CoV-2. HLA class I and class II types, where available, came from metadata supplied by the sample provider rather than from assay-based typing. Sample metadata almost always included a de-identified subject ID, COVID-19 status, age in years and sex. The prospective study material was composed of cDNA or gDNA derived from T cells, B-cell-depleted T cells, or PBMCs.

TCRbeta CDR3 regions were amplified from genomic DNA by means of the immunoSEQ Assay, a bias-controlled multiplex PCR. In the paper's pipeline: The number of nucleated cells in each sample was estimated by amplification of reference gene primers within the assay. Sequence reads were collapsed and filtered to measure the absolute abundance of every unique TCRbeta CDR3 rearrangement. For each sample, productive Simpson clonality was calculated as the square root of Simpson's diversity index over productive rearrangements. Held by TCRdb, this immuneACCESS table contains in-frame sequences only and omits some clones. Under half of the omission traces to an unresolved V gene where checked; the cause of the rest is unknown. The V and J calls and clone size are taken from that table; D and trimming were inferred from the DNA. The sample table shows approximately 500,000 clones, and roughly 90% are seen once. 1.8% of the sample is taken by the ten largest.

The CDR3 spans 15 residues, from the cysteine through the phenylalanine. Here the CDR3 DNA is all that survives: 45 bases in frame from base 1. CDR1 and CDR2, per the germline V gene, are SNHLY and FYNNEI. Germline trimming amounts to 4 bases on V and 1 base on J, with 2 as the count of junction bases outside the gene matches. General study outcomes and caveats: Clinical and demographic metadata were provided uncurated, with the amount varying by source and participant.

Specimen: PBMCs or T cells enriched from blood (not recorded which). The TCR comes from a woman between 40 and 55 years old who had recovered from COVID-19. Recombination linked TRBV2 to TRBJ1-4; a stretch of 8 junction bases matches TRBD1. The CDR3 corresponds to CASSVQGGTNEKLFF. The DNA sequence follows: TGTGCCAGCAGTGTACAGGGGGGAACTAATGAAAAACTGTTTTTT.